These T cell receptor beta chains were read from a single sample in a study of T cells in Graves' hyperthyroidism and ophthalmopathy. MiXCR, applied by TCRdb to the multiplex PCR reads, yields one record per CDR3 protein. The sample includes approximately 570,000 distinct CDR3 sequences, around 20% of them seen just once. Sequenced: blood. These receptors were obtained from a man aged 40-49 years with Graves' ophthalmopathy. Each CDR3 is given with its conserved first and last residue. The D gene is left open where the match is weak. Some rows have no size entry. The others give once, few or many, or a class for an expanded clone.

>few|-|TRBJ2-1|TRBV6-1
CASCPSLGGEQFF
TGTGCCAGCTGTCCAAGTTTGGGGGGCGAGCAGTTCTTC
>-|TRBD2|TRBJ2-1|TRBV5-5
CASGYPPTGTSGEHEQFF
TGTGCCAGCGGATACCCCCCTACCGGGACTAGCGGGGAGCATGAGCAGTTCTTC
>few|-|TRBJ2-7|TRBV9
CASSARLGALPYEQYF
TGTGCCAGCAGCGCGAGGTTGGGGGCCCTTCCCTACGAGCAGTACTTC
>-|-|TRBJ2-7|TRBV19
CASSPPGSLAEQYF
TGTGCCAGTAGTCCGCCGGGCTCCCTGGCCGAGCAGTACTTC
>few|TRBD1|TRBJ1-5|TRBV6-9
CASSYANRGSNQPQHF
TGTGCCAGCAGTTACGCAAACAGGGGAAGCAATCAGCCCCAGCATTTT
>-|TRBD1|TRBJ1-1|TRBV6-2/TRBV6-3
CASSFLPGQGAEAFF
TGTGCCAGCAGTTTTCTCCCTGGGCAGGGGGCTGAAGCTTTCTTT
>-|TRBD1|TRBJ2-5|TRBV7-9
CASSDNRDRGRRETQYF
TGTGCCAGCAGCGATAACCGGGACAGGGGGCGCCGGGAGACCCAGTACTTC
>many|-|TRBJ2-5|TRBV3-1
CASALNRETQYF
TGTGCCAGCGCGCTAAATAGGGAGACCCAGTACTTC
>many|-|TRBJ2-1|TRBV7-2
CASSSKLGNEQFF
TGTGCCAGCAGCTCAAAGTTAGGCAATGAGCAGTTCTTC
>few|TRBD1|TRBJ1-1|TRBV24-1
CATSDLDRENGAFF
TGTGCCACCAGTGATTTGGACAGGGAAAACGGAGCTTTCTTT
>few|-|TRBJ2-1|TRBV29-1
CSAKGGLNEQFF
TGCAGCGCCAAGGGGGGGTTGAATGAGCAGTTCTTC
>many|-|TRBJ2-2|TRBV29-1
CSVVGQVNTGELFF
TGCAGCGTCGTGGGGCAGGTGAACACCGGGGAGCTGTTTTTT
>many|-|TRBJ1-1|TRBV6-2/TRBV6-3
CASSTDRNTEAFF
TGTGCCAGCAGTACGGACAGGAACACTGAAGCTTTCTTT
>many|-|TRBJ2-3|TRBV12-3/TRBV12-4
CASSPPVDTQYF
TGTGCCAGCAGCCCCCCGGTAGATACGCAGTATTTT
>many|TRBD2|TRBJ2-1|TRBV7-2
CASSWTSGNNEQFF
TGTGCCAGCAGCTGGACTAGCGGGAACAATGAGCAGTTCTTC
>many|-|TRBJ2-7|TRBV11-2
CASSLYQASYEQYF
TGTGCCAGCAGCTTATATCAGGCCTCCTACGAGCAGTACTTC
>few|-|TRBJ1-2|TRBV15
CATSRDQGRTIYGYTF
TGTGCCACCAGCAGAGATCAGGGACGGACGATCTATGGCTACACCTTC
>few|-|TRBJ1-5|TRBV3-1
CASSQEYFSGLEQPQHF
TGTGCCAGCAGCCAAGAGTATTTTTCCGGGTTGGAGCAGCCCCAGCATTTT
>many|TRBD1|TRBJ2-7|TRBV12-3/TRBV12-4
CASSFYSGQPYEQYF
TGTGCCAGCAGTTTTTATTCGGGACAGCCCTACGAGCAGTACTTC
>many|-|TRBJ2-3|TRBV20-1
CSARRKGTDTQYF
TGCAGTGCTAGACGGAAGGGTACAGATACGCAGTATTTT
>few|TRBD1|TRBJ1-4|TRBV11-2
CASSHIYRDRGNEKLFF
TGTGCCAGCAGCCATATCTACCGGGACAGGGGTAATGAAAAACTGTTTTTT
>few|-|TRBJ2-7|TRBV5-6
CASSDEGVYSYEQYF
TGTGCCAGCAGCGACGAGGGGGTATACTCCTACGAGCAGTACTTC
>few|TRBD1|TRBJ1-2|TRBV5-1
CASSAGQRVYGYTF
TGCGCCAGCAGCGCGGGACAGAGGGTTTATGGCTACACCTTC
>many|-|TRBJ1-6|TRBV7-2
CASSLVGVSDSPLHF
TGTGCCAGCAGCTTAGTGGGAGTTTCCGATTCACCCCTCCACTTT
>-|-|TRBJ1-3|TRBV5-1
CASSPRPASGNTIYF
TGCGCCAGCAGCCCCCGCCCAGCTTCAGGAAACACCATATATTTT
>many|TRBD2|TRBJ2-7|TRBV5-6
CASSSLLAGSYEQYF
TGTGCCAGCAGCTCCTTACTAGCGGGAAGCTACGAGCAGTACTTC
>few|TRBD1|TRBJ1-4|TRBV2
CASRKLTGVGEKLFF
TGTGCCAGCAGGAAACTGACAGGGGTTGGAGAAAAACTGTTTTTT
>-|TRBD2|TRBJ2-5|TRBV18
CASSPPGARGGKTQYF
TGTGCCAGCTCACCACCAGGGGCACGGGGGGGGAAGACCCAGTACTTC
>-|-|TRBJ1-2|TRBV27
CASRLGQYGYTF
TGTGCCAGCAGACTAGGACAGTATGGCTACACCTTC
>many|TRBD1|TRBJ2-7|TRBV7-8
CASSQQGQGLGQQYF
TGTGCCAGCAGTCAGCAGGGACAGGGGCTTGGACAGCAGTACTTC
>-|-|TRBJ2-2|TRBV9
CASSVENVGLAGELFF
TGTGCCAGCAGCGTAGAAAATGTGGGGTTAGCCGGGGAGCTGTTTTTT
>few|-|TRBJ1-4|TRBV28
CASNRGVNEKLFF
TGTGCCAGCAATCGGGGAGTTAATGAAAAACTGTTTTTT